This T cell receptor (beta chain) was obtained from a study of Ad26.COV2.S vaccination and SARS-CoV-2 variants. At the level of the study: Each vaccinee took Ad26.COV2.S intramuscularly, once or twice 56 days apart. Findings of the study overall: Relative to placebo recipients, vaccine recipients exhibited elevated spike-specific TCR breadth. The TCR breadth and depth analyses may have produced an underestimate of total T cell responses.

As regards this clone: Its cognate antigen is unknown.

Assay: immunoSEQ multiplex PCR; the TCRdb copy retains only in-frame clones and omits some. This table has hundreds of thousands of clones, about 88% appearing once. Treatment in this sample: roughly 18 received Ad26.COV2.S at low or high dose, single or two shots; 5 received placebo; per-sample allocation not given. Material that was analyzed had been drawn on day 63 after the first vaccine or placebo injection. Trimming removed 3 bases at V and 2 bases at J, with 13 bases between. Germline V gene data show CDR1 as KGHSH and CDR2 as LQKENI. CDR3 length: 15 residues. The input for sequencing was peripheral blood, taken in a trial of Ad26.COV2.S vaccine versus placebo. The J gene is TRBJ2-5, the V gene TRBV18; no definite D call. The clonotype was recovered from a person aged 18-60 years who received the Ad26.COV2.S COVID-19 vaccine or a placebo. CDR3 amino acids: CASSPKRLSQETQYF. The CDR3, as DNA: TGTGCCAGCTCACCGAAACGGCTCTCACAAGAGACCCAGTACTTC. The full variable domain, rest sourced from reference TRBV18 and TRBJ2-5, is NAGVMQNPRHLVRRRGQEARLRCSPMKGHSHVYWYRQLPEEGLKFMVYLQKENIIDESGMPKERFSAEFPKEGPSILRIQQVVRGDSAAYFCASSPKRLSQETQYFGPGTRLLVL.